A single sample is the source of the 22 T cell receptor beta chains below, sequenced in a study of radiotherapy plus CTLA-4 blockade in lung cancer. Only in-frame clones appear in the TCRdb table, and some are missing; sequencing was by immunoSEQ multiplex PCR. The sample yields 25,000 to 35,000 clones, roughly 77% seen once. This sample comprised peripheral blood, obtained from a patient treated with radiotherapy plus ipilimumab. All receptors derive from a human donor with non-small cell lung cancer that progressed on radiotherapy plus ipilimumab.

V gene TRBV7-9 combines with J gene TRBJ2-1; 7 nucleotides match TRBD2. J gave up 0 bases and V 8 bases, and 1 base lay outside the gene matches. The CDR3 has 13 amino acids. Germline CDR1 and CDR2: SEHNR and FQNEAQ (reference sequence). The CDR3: CASPGGSYNEQFF. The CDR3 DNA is TGTGCCAGCCCGGGGGGCTCCTACAATGAGCAGTTCTTC.

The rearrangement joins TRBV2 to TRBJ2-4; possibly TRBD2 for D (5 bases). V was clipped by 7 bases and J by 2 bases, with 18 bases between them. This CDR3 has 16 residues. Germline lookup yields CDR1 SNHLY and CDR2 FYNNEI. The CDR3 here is CASNLSGSLTKNIQYF. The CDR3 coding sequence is TGTGCCAGCAACCTATCTGGGAGCCTTACCAAAAACATTCAGTACTTC.

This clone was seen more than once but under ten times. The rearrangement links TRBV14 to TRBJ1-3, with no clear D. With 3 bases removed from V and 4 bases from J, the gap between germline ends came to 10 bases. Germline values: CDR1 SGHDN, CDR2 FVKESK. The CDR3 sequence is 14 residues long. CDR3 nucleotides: TGTGCCAGCAGCCAGTACCGCGAAGGAAACACCATATATTTT. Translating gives CASSQYREGNTIYF.

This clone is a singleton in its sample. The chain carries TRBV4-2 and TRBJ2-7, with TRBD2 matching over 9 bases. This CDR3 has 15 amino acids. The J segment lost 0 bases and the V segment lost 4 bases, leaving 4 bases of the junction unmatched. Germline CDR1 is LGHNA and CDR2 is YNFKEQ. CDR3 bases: TGTGCCAGCAGCCTTAGCGGGGGACTCTCCTACGAGCAGTACTTC. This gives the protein CASSLSGGLSYEQYF.

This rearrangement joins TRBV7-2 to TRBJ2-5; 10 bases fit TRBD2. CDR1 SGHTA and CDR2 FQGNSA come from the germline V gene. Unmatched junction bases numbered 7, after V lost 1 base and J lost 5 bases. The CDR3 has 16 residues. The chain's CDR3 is CASSLVQRGGRETQYF. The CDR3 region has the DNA TGTGCCAGCAGCTTAGTTCAGCGGGGGGGCCGGGAGACCCAGTACTTC.

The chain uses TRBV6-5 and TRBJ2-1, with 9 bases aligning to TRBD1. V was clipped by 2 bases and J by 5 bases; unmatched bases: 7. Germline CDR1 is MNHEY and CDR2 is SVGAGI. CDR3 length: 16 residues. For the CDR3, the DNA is TGTGCCAGCAGTTACGCCGGGACAGGGTATAACAATGAGCAGTTCTTC. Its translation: CASSYAGTGYNNEQFF.

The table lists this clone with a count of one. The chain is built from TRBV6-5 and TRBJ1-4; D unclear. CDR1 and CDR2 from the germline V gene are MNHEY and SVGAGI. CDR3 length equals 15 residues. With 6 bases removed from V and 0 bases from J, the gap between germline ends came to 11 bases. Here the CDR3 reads CASSRQLTTNEKLFF. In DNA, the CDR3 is TGTGCCAGCAGCCGACAACTTACAACTAATGAAAAACTGTTTTTT.

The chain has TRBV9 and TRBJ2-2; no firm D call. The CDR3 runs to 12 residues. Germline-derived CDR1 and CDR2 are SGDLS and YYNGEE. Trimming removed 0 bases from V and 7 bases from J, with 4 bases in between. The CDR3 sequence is CASSVAFGELFF. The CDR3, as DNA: TGTGCCAGCAGCGTAGCTTTCGGGGAGCTGTTTTTT.

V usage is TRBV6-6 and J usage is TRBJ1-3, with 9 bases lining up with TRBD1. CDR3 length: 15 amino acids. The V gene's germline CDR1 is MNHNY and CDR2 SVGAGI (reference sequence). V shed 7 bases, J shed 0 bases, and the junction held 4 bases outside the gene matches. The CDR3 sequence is CASTDRGISGNTIYF. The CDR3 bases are TGTGCCAGCACGGACAGGGGTATCTCTGGAAACACCATATATTTT.

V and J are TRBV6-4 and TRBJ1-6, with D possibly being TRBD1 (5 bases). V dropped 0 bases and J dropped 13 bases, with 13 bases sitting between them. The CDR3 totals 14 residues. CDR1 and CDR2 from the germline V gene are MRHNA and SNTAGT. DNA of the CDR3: TGTGCCAGCAGTGACTCGTTGTCAGGGCGGCCCCTCCACTTT. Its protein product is CASSDSLSGRPLHF.

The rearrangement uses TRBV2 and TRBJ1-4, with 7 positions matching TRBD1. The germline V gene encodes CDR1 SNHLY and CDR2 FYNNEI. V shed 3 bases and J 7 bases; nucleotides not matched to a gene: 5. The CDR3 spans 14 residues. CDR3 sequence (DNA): TGTGCCAGCAGTGACGTAGGGGGCGTTGAAAAACTGTTTTTT. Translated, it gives CASSDVGGVEKLFF. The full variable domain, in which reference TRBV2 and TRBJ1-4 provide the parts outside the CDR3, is EPEVTQTPSHQVTQMGQEVILRCVPISNHLYFYWYRQILGQKVEFLVSFYNNEISEKSEIFDDQFSVERPDGSNFTLKIRSTKLEDSAMYFCASSDVGGVEKLFFGSGTQLSVL.

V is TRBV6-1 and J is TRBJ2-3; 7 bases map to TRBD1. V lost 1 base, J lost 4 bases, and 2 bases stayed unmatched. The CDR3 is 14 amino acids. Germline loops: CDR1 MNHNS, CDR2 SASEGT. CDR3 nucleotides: TGTGCCAGCAGTGAAGGACAGGGATCAGATACGCAGTATTTT. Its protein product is CASSEGQGSDTQYF.

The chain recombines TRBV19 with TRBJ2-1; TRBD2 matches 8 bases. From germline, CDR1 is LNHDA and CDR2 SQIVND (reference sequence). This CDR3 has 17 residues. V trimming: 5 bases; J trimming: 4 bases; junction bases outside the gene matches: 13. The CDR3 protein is CASSSKEAGANYNEQFF. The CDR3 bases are TGTGCCAGTAGTTCAAAAGAAGCGGGGGCCAATTACAATGAGCAGTTCTTC. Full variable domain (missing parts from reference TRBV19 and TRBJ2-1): DGGITQSPKYLFRKEGQNVTLSCEQNLNHDAMYWYRQDPGQGLRLIYYSQIVNDFQKGDIAEGYSVSREKKESFPLTVTSAQKNPTAFYLCASSSKEAGANYNEQFFGPGTRLTVL.

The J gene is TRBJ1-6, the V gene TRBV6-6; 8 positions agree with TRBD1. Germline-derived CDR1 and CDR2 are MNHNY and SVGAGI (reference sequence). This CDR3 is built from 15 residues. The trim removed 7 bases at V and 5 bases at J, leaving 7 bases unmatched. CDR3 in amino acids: CASINSDRDNSPLHF. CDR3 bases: TGTGCCAGCATCAATTCGGACAGGGATAATTCACCCCTCCACTTT.

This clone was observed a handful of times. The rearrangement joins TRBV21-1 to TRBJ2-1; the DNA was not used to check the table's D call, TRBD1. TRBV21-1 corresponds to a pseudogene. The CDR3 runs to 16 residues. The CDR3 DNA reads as TGTGCCAGCAGCAAAGGGGACAGGGTAAGCTACAATGAGCAGTTCTTC. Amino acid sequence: CASSKGDRVSYNEQFF.

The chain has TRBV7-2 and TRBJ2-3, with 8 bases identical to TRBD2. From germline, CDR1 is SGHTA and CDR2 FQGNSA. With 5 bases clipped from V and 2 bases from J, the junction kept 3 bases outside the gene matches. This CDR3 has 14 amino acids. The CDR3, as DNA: TGTGCCAGCAGCGCTAGCGGGCACACAGATACGCAGTATTTT. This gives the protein CASSASGHTDTQYF.

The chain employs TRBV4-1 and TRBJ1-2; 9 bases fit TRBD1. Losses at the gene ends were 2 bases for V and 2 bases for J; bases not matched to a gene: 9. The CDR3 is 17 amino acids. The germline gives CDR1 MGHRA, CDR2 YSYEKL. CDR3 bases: TGCGCCAGCAGCCAAAACGGACAGGGGTTTGTCAACTATGGCTACACCTTC. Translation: CASSQNGQGFVNYGYTF.

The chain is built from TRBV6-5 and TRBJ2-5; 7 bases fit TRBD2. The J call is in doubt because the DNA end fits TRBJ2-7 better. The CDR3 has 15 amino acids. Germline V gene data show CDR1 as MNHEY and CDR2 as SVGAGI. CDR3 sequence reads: CASSYSAGDRDEQYF. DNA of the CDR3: TGTGCCAGCAGTTACTCGGCGGGAGATAGAGACGAGCAGTACTTC.

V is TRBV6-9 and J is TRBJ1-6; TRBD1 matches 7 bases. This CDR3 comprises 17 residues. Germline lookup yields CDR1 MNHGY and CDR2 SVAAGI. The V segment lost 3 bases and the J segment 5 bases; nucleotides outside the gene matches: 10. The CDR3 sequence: CASSYPLSGTDNSPLHF. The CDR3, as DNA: TGTGCCAGCAGTTACCCACTATCCGGGACAGATAATTCACCCCTCCACTTT.

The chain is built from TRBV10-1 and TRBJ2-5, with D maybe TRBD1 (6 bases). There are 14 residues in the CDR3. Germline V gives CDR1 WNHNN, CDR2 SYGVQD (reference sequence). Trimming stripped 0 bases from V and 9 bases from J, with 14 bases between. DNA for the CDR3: TGCGCCAGCAGTGAGTCGAGGGGGTCCCGGGCCCAGTACTTC. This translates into CASSESRGSRAQYF.

CDR3 protein: CASTLRVDNEQFF. Written as DNA, the CDR3 is TGTGCCAGCACCCTCAGGGTTGACAATGAGCAGTTCTTC. The chain combines TRBV2 with TRBJ2-1, with D possibly TRBD1 on 5 matching bases. The CDR3 contains 13 residues. Trimming removed 7 bases from V and 5 bases from J, with 12 bases in between. The germline CDR1 and CDR2 sequences are SNHLY and FYNNEI.

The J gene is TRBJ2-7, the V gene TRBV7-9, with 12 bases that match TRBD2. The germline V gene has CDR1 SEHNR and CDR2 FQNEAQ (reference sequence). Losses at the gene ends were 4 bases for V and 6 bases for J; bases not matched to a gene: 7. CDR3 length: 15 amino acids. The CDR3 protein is CASSYPTSGGVEQYF. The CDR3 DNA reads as TGTGCCAGCAGCTACCCGACTAGCGGGGGTGTCGAGCAGTACTTC.